One and the same sample provided the 12 T cell receptor beta chains below, sequenced in a study of early T cells in non-severe SARS-CoV-2 infection. TCRdb analysed the 5' RACE reads with MiXCR anew, one entry per CDR3 protein. This table holds approximately 75,000 distinct CDR3 sequences, over 3.5% found once. Sequenced material: whole blood, taken at baseline. These receptors all stem from an adult who was a healthcare worker with PCR-confirmed SARS-CoV-2 infection or an uninfected control (not recorded which). The donor label of this sample is uncertain.

This clonotype was recorded at least ten times. The chain joins TRBV20-1 to TRBJ1-6; a weak D match, TRBD1 (5 bases). V lost 1 base, J lost 0 bases, and 10 bases lay in between. CDR3 length: 16 amino acids. Per germline, CDR1 DFQATT and CDR2 SNEGSKA (reference sequence). Written as DNA, the CDR3 is TGCAGTGCTAGAGTGGCCAGGGTCTCCTATAATTCACCCCTCCACTTT. It translates to CSARVARVSYNSPLHF.

The CDR3 region is CASSWGGLWNQPQHF. For the CDR3, the DNA is TGTGCCAGCAGCTGGGGAGGACTGTGGAATCAGCCCCAGCATTTT. The V and J genes are TRBV5-6 and TRBJ1-5; no firm D call. Trimming pared 3 bases from V and 4 bases from J, leaving 14 bases between. The V gene's germline CDR1 is SGHDT and CDR2 YYEEEE. The length of the CDR3 is 15 residues.

This clonotype has a count of ten or more. The rearrangement uses TRBV27 and TRBJ1-1; 8 bases line up with TRBD1. The CDR3 contains 14 residues. J was trimmed by 7 bases and V by 4 bases; bases with no gene match: 8. CDR1 is MNHEY and CDR2 is SMNVEV in the germline V gene (reference sequence). This CDR3 is CASSYVSDRGEAFF. CDR3 DNA: TGTGCCAGCAGTTACGTAAGTGACAGGGGTGAAGCTTTCTTT.

This clonotype was counted ten times or more. This chain uses TRBV28 with TRBJ2-7; TRBD2 aligns across 8 bases. This CDR3 region has 13 residues. V gave up 7 bases and J gave up 3 bases; unmatched junction bases: 5. Germline V gene data show CDR1 as MDHEN and CDR2 as SYDVKM. Here the CDR3 reads CASINSGSYEQYF. In DNA form, the CDR3 reads TGTGCCAGCATAAACAGCGGGAGCTACGAGCAGTACTTC. Supplemented by reference TRBV28 and TRBJ2-7, the full variable domain reads DVKVTQSSRYLVKRTGEKVFLECVQDMDHENMFWYRQDPGLGLRLIYFSYDVKMKEKGDIPEGYSVSREKKERFSLILESASTNQTSMYLCASINSGSYEQYFGPGTRLTVT.

This clonotype was counted ten times or more. The chain has TRBV11-2 and TRBJ1-1; D is unresolved. The CDR3 length is 12 residues. With 1 base removed from V and 7 bases from J, the gap between germline ends came to 7 bases. From germline, CDR1 is SGHAT and CDR2 FQNNGV. The CDR3 nucleotides are TGTGCCAGCAGCTTAGGGACCCGTGAAGCTTTCTTT. Translating gives CASSLGTREAFF.

The chain joins TRBV9 to TRBJ1-4, with 8 bases aligning to TRBD1. This CDR3 has 15 residues. The germline gives CDR1 SGDLS, CDR2 YYNGEE. V gave up 0 bases and J gave up 5 bases; unmatched junction bases: 3. The CDR3 spells CASSVEGQANEKLFF. The CDR3 DNA reads as TGTGCCAGCAGCGTAGAGGGACAGGCAAATGAAAAACTGTTTTTT.

This chain links TRBV28 with TRBJ2-1; D may be TRBD1 or TRBD2 (5 bases each). The CDR3 has 16 residues. The V gene's germline CDR1 is MDHEN and CDR2 SYDVKM. V shed 6 bases and J shed 7 bases, with 22 bases lying between them. The DNA for the CDR3 is TGTGCCAGCAGGACCCCGGGACCCTCCCTTAGGAATGAGCAGTTCTTC. Its protein product is CASRTPGPSLRNEQFF. The whole variable domain, remainder taken from reference TRBV28 and TRBJ2-1, is DVKVTQSSRYLVKRTGEKVFLECVQDMDHENMFWYRQDPGLGLRLIYFSYDVKMKEKGDIPEGYSVSREKKERFSLILESASTNQTSMYLCASRTPGPSLRNEQFFGPGTRLTVL.

This clonotype showed up just a few times. The chain combines TRBV5-6 with TRBJ2-1, with 7 bases identical to TRBD2. Looked up from germline, CDR1 is SGHDT and CDR2 is YYEEEE. The ends lost 4 bases at V and 3 bases at J; junction bases unmatched: 7. This CDR3 comprises 15 residues. Here the CDR3 reads CASSAWLAVYNEQFF. In DNA, the CDR3 is TGTGCCAGCAGCGCGTGGCTAGCGGTCTACAATGAGCAGTTCTTC.

This clonotype was detected many times. An end of the junction differs from the germline gene, which may be a read error. The J gene is TRBJ2-3, the V gene TRBV11-2; tentatively, D is TRBD1 (5 bases). Germline CDR1 SGHAT, CDR2 FQNNGV. CDR3 length: 13 amino acids. For the CDR3, the DNA is TGTGCCGGCAGGACGGTGGGGCCAGATACGCAGTATTTT. It translates to CAGRTVGPDTQYF.

This clonotype came up a few times. V is TRBV15 and J is TRBJ2-2, with 7 bases matching TRBD1. J was trimmed by 1 base and V by 9 bases; bases with no gene match: 17. Germline V gene lookup returns CDR1 LNHNV and CDR2 YYDKDF (reference sequence). The CDR3 sequence is 18 residues long. The CDR3 DNA reads as TGTGCCACTTACAACCTAGGGGGCCCAAGTGGGAACACCGGGGAGCTGTTTTTT. This codes for CATYNLGGPSGNTGELFF.

This clonotype was recorded a few times. The chain has TRBV20-1 and TRBJ1-4; D is ambiguous. The CDR3 covers 12 residues. Germline CDR1 reads DFQATT; CDR2 reads SNEGSKA (reference sequence). Trimming removed 2 bases at V and 8 bases at J, with 9 bases between. In DNA, the CDR3 is TGCAGTGCTAGAACGGGAGGCGAAAAACTGTTTTTT. This encodes CSARTGGEKLFF.

This clonotype was seen repeatedly, ten times or more. The chain carries TRBV27 and TRBJ2-1, with 12 nucleotides matching TRBD2. The CDR3 is 15 residues long. With V trimmed by 5 bases and J by 6 bases, 5 bases remained unmatched. Germline CDR1 is MNHEY and CDR2 is SMNVEV (reference sequence). CDR3 residues: CASSLAGGPGNEQFF. DNA of the CDR3: TGTGCCAGCAGTCTAGCGGGGGGGCCGGGCAATGAGCAGTTCTTC.